A selection of T cell receptor beta chains follows, all from one sample in a study of metastatic and nonmetastatic thyroid tumors. TCRdb re-called clones via MiXCR from the PCR reads. Counted here are tens of thousands of clones, 13% occurring once; the ten biggest clones make up 17%. The sequencing input was blood. These receptors all stem from a female donor with papillary thyroid cancer or a benign thyroid nodule (not recorded which). Some clones in this sample may be carry-over from other donors' samples. The CDR3 runs from the conserved cysteine through the conserved F or W. D genes are given only for firm matches. The listing skips clone size in some rows; elsewhere it reads once, few, many or a size class.

d_gene: NA
len: 12
j_gene: TRBJ2-7
abundance: many
v_gene: TRBV19
CDR3aa: CASSTQVSEQYF
CDR3nt: TGTGCCAGTAGTACGCAGGTCTCCGAGCAGTACTTC

d_gene: TRBD2
len: 16
j_gene: TRBJ2-3
abundance: many
v_gene: TRBV6-8
CDR3aa: CASKGTGGLGTDTQYF
CDR3nt: TGTGCCAGCAAGGGCACCGGGGGACTAGGCACAGATACGCAGTATTTT

d_gene: NA
len: 14
j_gene: TRBJ2-2
abundance: many
v_gene: TRBV7-3
CDR3aa: CASSSNIITGELFF
CDR3nt: TGTGCCAGCAGCTCCAATATTATTACCGGGGAGCTGTTTTTT

d_gene: NA
len: 12
j_gene: TRBJ1-3
abundance: many
v_gene: TRBV19
CDR3aa: CASIAEGNTIYF
CDR3nt: TGTGCCAGTATCGCCGAGGGAAACACCATATATTTT

d_gene: NA
len: 18
j_gene: TRBJ2-2
abundance: NA
v_gene: TRBV6-5
CDR3aa: CASTDPPGRESNTGELFF
CDR3nt: TGTGCCAGCACCGACCCTCCGGGGCGTGAATCGAACACCGGGGAGCTGTTTTTT

d_gene: TRBD2
len: 12
j_gene: TRBJ2-7
abundance: many
v_gene: TRBV11-3
CDR3aa: CASSFSGGEQYF
CDR3nt: TGTGCCAGCAGCTTCTCGGGGGGCGAGCAGTACTTC

d_gene: NA
len: 14
j_gene: TRBJ1-5
abundance: NA
v_gene: TRBV11-2
CDR3aa: CASSLEIRGQPQHF
CDR3nt: TGTGCCAGCAGCTTAGAGATTAGGGGGCAGCCCCAGCATTTT

d_gene: NA
len: 17
j_gene: TRBJ2-2
abundance: NA
v_gene: TRBV24-1
CDR3aa: CATSKGFQSIGTGELFF
CDR3nt: TGTGCCACCAGTAAGGGCTTCCAGTCGATAGGTACCGGGGAGCTGTTTTTT

d_gene: TRBD1
len: 18
j_gene: TRBJ2-1
abundance: many
v_gene: TRBV19
CDR3aa: CASSILADGQGRFDEQFF
CDR3nt: TGTGCCAGTAGTATACTCGCCGACGGACAGGGCCGTTTTGATGAGCAGTTCTTC

d_gene: NA
len: 13
j_gene: TRBJ2-2
abundance: many
v_gene: TRBV20-1
CDR3aa: CSAQNSHTGELFF
CDR3nt: TGCAGTGCGCAAAACAGCCACACCGGGGAGCTGTTTTTT

d_gene: NA
len: 14
j_gene: TRBJ1-4
abundance: many
v_gene: TRBV12-3/TRBV12-4
CDR3aa: CASSLSGGEEKLFF
CDR3nt: TGTGCCAGCAGTTTATCCGGGGGCGAGGAAAAACTGTTTTTT

d_gene: NA
len: 14
j_gene: TRBJ2-2
abundance: many
v_gene: TRBV20-1
CDR3aa: CSASGQRNTGELFF
CDR3nt: TGCAGTGCTTCTGGACAGAGGAACACCGGGGAGCTGTTTTTT

d_gene: NA
len: 12
j_gene: TRBJ1-1
abundance: many
v_gene: TRBV29-1
CDR3aa: CSVRGAVTEAFF
CDR3nt: TGCAGCGTTCGGGGGGCGGTGACTGAAGCTTTCTTT

d_gene: TRBD2
len: 15
j_gene: TRBJ2-1
abundance: NA
v_gene: TRBV11-2
CDR3aa: CASSPTSGDYNEQFF
CDR3nt: TGTGCCAGCAGCCCGACTAGCGGGGACTACAATGAGCAGTTCTTC

d_gene: NA
len: 14
j_gene: TRBJ1-1
abundance: few
v_gene: TRBV6-1
CDR3aa: CASSLERGGREQYF
CDR3nt: TGTGCCAGCAGTCTGGAGCGCGGGGGACGCGAGCAGTACTTT

d_gene: NA
len: 15
j_gene: TRBJ2-2
abundance: NA
v_gene: TRBV6-1
CDR3aa: CASSASTGNTGELFF
CDR3nt: TGTGCCAGCAGTGCGTCGACAGGGAACACCGGGGAGCTGTTTTTT

d_gene: TRBD1
len: 17
j_gene: TRBJ1-1
abundance: many
v_gene: TRBV12-3/TRBV12-4
CDR3aa: CASSRGQGTAVNTEAFF
CDR3nt: TGTGCCAGCAGTCGCGGACAGGGTACAGCCGTGAACACTGAAGCTTTCTTT

d_gene: NA
len: 13
j_gene: TRBJ1-1
abundance: many
v_gene: TRBV5-5
CDR3aa: CASSQSGDSEAFF
CDR3nt: TGTGCCAGCAGCCAATCAGGGGATTCTGAAGCTTTCTTT

d_gene: NA
len: 12
j_gene: TRBJ1-3
abundance: many
v_gene: TRBV5-8
CDR3aa: CASSLLGNTIYF
CDR3nt: TGTGCCAGCAGCTTGCTTGGAAACACCATATATTTT

d_gene: TRBD2
len: 17
j_gene: TRBJ2-3
abundance: NA
v_gene: TRBV28
CDR3aa: CASRPTGGREGTDTQYF
CDR3nt: TGTGCCAGCAGACCTACTGGCGGGAGGGAAGGCACAGATACGCAGTATTTT

d_gene: NA
len: 12
j_gene: TRBJ2-1
abundance: NA
v_gene: TRBV7-9
CDR3aa: CASSLGQSEQFF
CDR3nt: TGTGCCAGCAGCTTAGGGCAGTCGGAGCAGTTCTTC

d_gene: TRBD2
len: 15
j_gene: TRBJ2-1
abundance: many
v_gene: TRBV18
CDR3aa: CASSPRAGEYNEQFF
CDR3nt: TGTGCCAGCTCACCAAGGGCGGGAGAATACAATGAGCAGTTCTTC

d_gene: TRBD1
len: 16
j_gene: TRBJ2-3
abundance: many
v_gene: TRBV7-9
CDR3aa: CASHAQGALSTDTQYF
CDR3nt: TGTGCCAGCCATGCCCAGGGGGCCTTGAGCACAGATACGCAGTATTTT

d_gene: NA
len: 16
j_gene: TRBJ2-1
abundance: many
v_gene: TRBV24-1
CDR3aa: CATSDLISGSYNEQFF
CDR3nt: TGTGCCACCAGTGATTTGATTAGCGGTTCCTACAATGAGCAGTTCTTC

d_gene: NA
len: 12
j_gene: TRBJ2-3
abundance: NA
v_gene: TRBV6-4
CDR3aa: CASSEGENTQYF
CDR3nt: TGTGCCAGCAGTGAGGGGGAGAATACGCAGTATTTT

d_gene: TRBD2
len: 14
j_gene: TRBJ2-1
abundance: many
v_gene: TRBV4-2
CDR3aa: CASSQDAAGDEQFF
CDR3nt: TGTGCCAGCAGCCAAGACGCAGCGGGAGATGAGCAGTTCTTC

d_gene: NA
len: 14
j_gene: TRBJ2-1
abundance: NA
v_gene: TRBV6-6
CDR3aa: CASSYSGSAGEQFF
CDR3nt: TGTGCCAGCAGTTACTCGGGGTCTGCGGGGGAGCAGTTCTTC

d_gene: NA
len: 12
j_gene: TRBJ1-4
abundance: many
v_gene: TRBV7-9
CDR3aa: CASSLQGTELFF
CDR3nt: TGTGCCAGCAGCTTACAGGGGACTGAACTGTTTTTT

d_gene: TRBD2
len: 14
j_gene: TRBJ2-3
abundance: once
v_gene: TRBV20-1
CDR3aa: CSAVGTIRSDTQYF
CDR3nt: TGCAGTGCTGTTGGGACTATTCGGTCAGATACGCAGTATTTT

d_gene: TRBD1
len: 14
j_gene: TRBJ1-1
abundance: many
v_gene: TRBV11-3
CDR3aa: CASSAGTGNTEAFF
CDR3nt: TGTGCCAGCAGCGCCGGGACAGGGAACACTGAAGCTTTCTTT

d_gene: TRBD2
len: 16
j_gene: TRBJ2-2
abundance: many
v_gene: TRBV20-1
CDR3aa: CSARTAGLAAAGELFF
CDR3nt: TGCAGTGCTAGAACAGCTGGGCTAGCGGCAGCCGGGGAGCTGTTTTTT

d_gene: NA
len: 15
j_gene: TRBJ1-5
abundance: NA
v_gene: TRBV12-3/TRBV12-4
CDR3aa: CASTQSPGLKVPQHF
CDR3nt: TGTGCCAGCACCCAATCCCCCGGCCTGAAGGTGCCCCAGCATTTT

d_gene: NA
len: 14
j_gene: TRBJ1-6
abundance: many
v_gene: TRBV20-1
CDR3aa: CSARGEDYNSPLHF
CDR3nt: TGCAGTGCTAGAGGAGAGGATTATAATTCACCCCTCCACTTT

d_gene: NA
len: 14
j_gene: TRBJ1-6
abundance: many
v_gene: TRBV10-3
CDR3aa: CAISRGGENSPLHF
CDR3nt: TGTGCCATCAGCCGGGGGGGTGAGAATTCACCCCTCCACTTT

d_gene: NA
len: 12
j_gene: TRBJ2-7
abundance: many
v_gene: TRBV20-1
CDR3aa: CSATRETREQYF
CDR3nt: TGCAGTGCCACCAGGGAGACGAGGGAGCAGTACTTC

d_gene: NA
len: 14
j_gene: TRBJ2-1
abundance: few
v_gene: TRBV27
CDR3aa: CASSFSGSHNEQFF
CDR3nt: TGTGCCAGCAGTTTTAGCGGATCCCACAATGAGCAGTTCTTC

d_gene: TRBD1
len: 15
j_gene: TRBJ1-2
abundance: many
v_gene: TRBV27
CDR3aa: CASSLGTGGIYGYTF
CDR3nt: TGTGCCAGCAGTTTGGGGACAGGGGGCATCTATGGCTACACCTTC

d_gene: TRBD2
len: 15
j_gene: TRBJ2-5
abundance: many
v_gene: TRBV6-1
CDR3aa: CASRRLAGGDETQYF
CDR3nt: TGTGCCAGCAGGCGACTAGCGGGAGGTGATGAGACCCAGTACTTC

d_gene: TRBD2
len: 14
j_gene: TRBJ2-7
abundance: few
v_gene: TRBV12-3/TRBV12-4
CDR3aa: CASSTSGQSYEQYF
CDR3nt: TGTGCCAGCAGTACTAGCGGGCAAAGCTACGAGCAGTACTTC

d_gene: NA
len: 13
j_gene: TRBJ2-7
abundance: many
v_gene: TRBV7-2
CDR3aa: CASSLMSGAEQYF
CDR3nt: TGTGCCAGCAGCTTAATGTCGGGGGCCGAGCAGTACTTC

d_gene: NA
len: 14
j_gene: TRBJ2-7
abundance: NA
v_gene: TRBV27
CDR3aa: CASSFSGVYYEQYF
CDR3nt: TGTGCCAGCAGTTTCTCCGGGGTATATTACGAGCAGTACTTC

d_gene: TRBD2
len: 18
j_gene: TRBJ2-5
abundance: NA
v_gene: TRBV10-1
CDR3aa: CASSGGLAVSEYQETQYF
CDR3nt: TGCGCCAGCAGTGGTGGACTAGCGGTCAGCGAGTACCAAGAGACCCAGTACTTC

d_gene: NA
len: 14
j_gene: TRBJ2-7
abundance: many
v_gene: TRBV9
CDR3aa: CASSIRDTAYEQYF
CDR3nt: TGTGCCAGCAGCATCCGGGACACCGCCTACGAGCAGTACTTC

d_gene: NA
len: 15
j_gene: TRBJ2-7
abundance: few
v_gene: TRBV6-1
CDR3aa: CASSAPKPKAYEQYF
CDR3nt: TGTGCCAGCAGTGCCCCCAAACCGAAAGCCTACGAGCAGTACTTC

d_gene: NA
len: 13
j_gene: TRBJ1-4
abundance: many
v_gene: TRBV4-1
CDR3aa: CASSQGPLEKLFF
CDR3nt: TGCGCCAGCAGCCAGGGTCCCCTTGAAAAACTGTTTTTT

d_gene: NA
len: 13
j_gene: TRBJ2-1
abundance: NA
v_gene: TRBV9
CDR3aa: CANSPRPSDEHFF
CDR3nt: TGTGCCAACAGCCCCCGACCCTCGGATGAGCATTTCTTC

d_gene: NA
len: 11
j_gene: TRBJ2-7
abundance: few
v_gene: TRBV6-1
CDR3aa: CASTGGREQYF
CDR3nt: TGTGCCAGCACTGGGGGGAGAGAGCAGTACTTC

d_gene: TRBD1
len: 13
j_gene: TRBJ2-5
abundance: many
v_gene: TRBV20-1
CDR3aa: CSAPGTGSETQYF
CDR3nt: TGCAGTGCCCCGGGGACAGGGTCGGAGACCCAGTACTTC